The 22 T cell receptor beta chains given below trace back to one sample, sequenced in a study of shared clonotypes between healthy human individuals. The protocol was immunoSEQ multiplex PCR, while the TCRdb copy is restricted to in-frame clones and leaves out a portion. The sample holds over a million clones; more than 95% are singletons and the top ten take over 1%. Sequenced material: naive CD4+ T cells sorted from blood. As to subset: CD45RA+ positively selected. The origin of the receptors is a man under 40 in good health.

The chain uses TRBV2 and TRBJ2-7; 9 bases match TRBD1. The ends lost 5 bases at V and 1 base at J; junction bases unmatched: 3. Germline CDR1 SNHLY, CDR2 FYNNEI. The CDR3 is 14 residues long. CDR3 amino acids: CASSFDRGSYEQYF. CDR3 DNA: TGTGCCAGCAGTTTTGACAGGGGGTCCTACGAGCAGTACTTC.

A word on this clone: Other DNA sequences in the same sample also yield this CDR3. The chain has TRBV28 and TRBJ1-2; no clear D. V lost 6 bases and J 1 base, leaving 12 bases between the germline ends. Germline V gene sequence: CDR1 MDHEN, CDR2 SYDVKM. The CDR3 consists of 14 residues. CDR3 amino acids: CASSSGASNYGYTF. The CDR3 DNA reads TGTGCCAGCAGCAGTGGTGCAAGTAACTATGGCTACACCTTC.

This clone showed up just once. V usage is TRBV5-4 and J usage is TRBJ2-7; the D is unclear. The CDR3 loop spans 15 amino acids. The germline V gene has CDR1 SGHNT and CDR2 YYREEE (reference sequence). V was trimmed by 4 bases and J by 0 bases, leaving 14 bases between them. Here the CDR3 reads CASSPAPGTSYEQYF. In DNA, the CDR3 is TGTGCCAGCAGCCCAGCGCCAGGAACCTCCTACGAGCAGTACTTC.

The rearrangement joins TRBV27 to TRBJ2-7, with D perhaps matching TRBD1 (6 bases). The germline V gene encodes CDR1 MNHEY and CDR2 SMNVEV (reference sequence). The CDR3 is 16 amino acids. The V and J ends lost 0 bases and 4 bases respectively, with 16 bases between them. The CDR3 nucleotides read TGTGCCAGCAGTTTATCTAGCCGGACAGTATTGTACGAGCAGTACTTC. This translates into CASSLSSRTVLYEQYF.

The rearrangement uses TRBV6-5 and TRBJ1-1; weak D call: TRBD1 (5 bases). The V gene lost 2 bases and the J gene lost 6 bases, with 10 bases spanning the gap. The germline V gene has CDR1 MNHEY and CDR2 SVGAGI. The CDR3 spans 13 residues. This CDR3 is CASSYTVGAEAFF. The CDR3 region has the DNA TGTGCCAGCAGTTACACAGTGGGGGCTGAAGCTTTCTTT.

The chain joins TRBV10-3 to TRBJ2-3; 9 bases line up with TRBD1. Germline V gene lookup returns CDR1 ENHRY and CDR2 SYGVKD. After removal of 6 bases from V and 4 bases from J, the junction contained 5 bases not matched to a gene. This CDR3 has 14 amino acids. The DNA for the CDR3 is TGTGCCATCAGGGGGGGACAGGGTTCAGATACGCAGTATTTT. This encodes CAIRGGQGSDTQYF.

The rearrangement joins TRBV10-1 to TRBJ1-4; no reliable D call. Trimming cost V 2 bases and J 8 bases, with 9 bases left between them. The germline V gene encodes CDR1 WNHNN and CDR2 SYGVQD (reference sequence). The CDR3 has 13 residues. CDR3 in DNA: TGCGCCAGCAGTGAGAGCGTGTCGGAAAAACTGTTTTTT. It yields the protein CASSESVSEKLFF.

The chain uses TRBV6-5 and TRBJ1-4, with a tentative D call TRBD1 (5 bases). The CDR3 has 14 amino acids. The V end lost 6 bases, the J end lost 7 bases, and 15 bases lay between the germline ends. Germline CDR1 MNHEY, CDR2 SVGAGI. The CDR3 sequence is CASRRQNNLEKLFF. CDR3 nucleotides: TGTGCCAGCAGACGACAGAATAACCTTGAAAAACTGTTTTTT.

The gene calls are TRBV19 and TRBJ2-1, with TRBD2 as a possible D gene (5 bases). This CDR3 has 15 residues. Germline V lookup: CDR1 LNHDA, CDR2 SQIVND (reference sequence). V was shortened by 2 bases and J by 9 bases, with 17 bases between the two germline ends. The CDR3 region is CASSIPTWEQAEQFF. The CDR3 DNA is TGTGCCAGTAGTATACCCACGTGGGAGCAAGCTGAGCAGTTCTTC.

This chain connects TRBV11-2 to TRBJ2-7, with D unresolved. In germline, CDR1 is SGHAT, CDR2 FQNNGV. Between the trimmed V and J ends, which lost 0 bases and 3 bases, there was a span of 6 bases. The CDR3 runs 13 residues. DNA of the CDR3: TGTGCCAGCAGCTTAGAGGACGGCTACGAGCAGTACTTC. Translated: CASSLEDGYEQYF.

Points on this clone: The same CDR3 also results from other DNA sequences found in this sample. This chain links TRBV19 with TRBJ2-2; D not certain. The CDR3 is 15 residues long. V dropped 3 bases and J dropped 0 bases, with 8 bases sitting between them. CDR1 and CDR2 (germline): LNHDA, SQIVND (reference sequence). Here the CDR3 reads CASSIGGANTGELFF. The CDR3 region has the DNA TGTGCCAGTAGTATCGGCGGCGCGAACACCGGGGAGCTGTTTTTT.

This chain connects TRBV6-6 to TRBJ2-7; the D call may be TRBD1 or TRBD2 (6 bases each). The V end lost 8 bases, the J end lost 4 bases, and 18 bases lay between the germline ends. The CDR3 length is 14 residues. The germline gives CDR1 MNHNY, CDR2 SVGAGI (reference sequence). The CDR3 DNA reads TGTGCCAGCCAAGACCCGGGGGCAGAGTACGAGCAGTACTTC. This codes for CASQDPGAEYEQYF.

V gene TRBV9 combines with J gene TRBJ1-3; D not certain. CDR1 is SGDLS, CDR2 YYNGEE, per germline. The CDR3 has 15 residues. Between the trimmed V and J ends, which lost 2 bases and 4 bases, there was a span of 13 bases. The CDR3 DNA sequence: TGTGCCAGCAGCGTTAGTCACGACCTGGGAAACACCATATATTTT. This gives the protein CASSVSHDLGNTIYF.

The J gene is TRBJ2-1, the V gene TRBV9; TRBD1 matches at 8 bases. The CDR3 totals 14 residues. Germline CDR1 and CDR2: SGDLS and YYNGEE. The V and J ends lost 4 bases and 4 bases, in that order; junction bases with no gene match: 4. CDR3 sequence (DNA): TGTGCCAGCAGCCCAAGGACAGGGTACAATGAGCAGTTCTTC. It encodes CASSPRTGYNEQFF.

The chain carries TRBV7-3 and TRBJ2-3; 8 bases align to TRBD2. The CDR3 is made up of 15 amino acids. V dropped 0 bases and J dropped 10; count of bases not matched to a gene: 9. The germline gives CDR1 SGHTA, CDR2 FQGTGA. The CDR3 protein is CASSLTGLDEGAQYF. DNA of the CDR3: TGTGCCAGCAGCTTAACGGGACTAGACGAAGGGGCGCAGTATTTT.

The chain recombines TRBV9 with TRBJ1-1; weak D call: TRBD1 (6 bases). V lost 3 bases, J lost 0 bases, and 18 bases lay in between. The CDR3 length is 17 residues. CDR1 is SGDLS and CDR2 is YYNGEE in the germline V gene. The CDR3 sequence: CASSGTWGGPVNTEAFF. DNA of the CDR3: TGTGCCAGCAGCGGGACCTGGGGGGGCCCAGTGAACACTGAAGCTTTCTTT.

The J gene is TRBJ2-1, the V gene TRBV27; D gene unclear. Germline CDR1 MNHEY, CDR2 SMNVEV (reference sequence). Trimming pared 7 bases from V and 3 bases from J, leaving 13 bases between. This CDR3 has 14 amino acids. The CDR3 nucleotides are TGTGCCAGCATGCGGCAGAGTATCTACAATGAGCAGTTCTTC. This codes for CASMRQSIYNEQFF.

The rearrangement joins TRBV5-4 to TRBJ2-1; TRBD1 is a possible D gene (6 bases). CDR1 and CDR2 from the germline V gene are SGHNT and YYREEE (reference sequence). V lost 2 bases and J 7 bases, leaving 16 bases between the germline ends. The CDR3 has 15 amino acids. CDR3 protein: CASSFGGQGLNEQFF. DNA for the CDR3: TGTGCCAGCAGCTTTGGAGGTCAGGGGCTTAATGAGCAGTTCTTC.

The sample holds one count of this clone. The genes are TRBV27 and TRBJ2-7; TRBD1 aligns across 7 bases. This CDR3 comprises 16 residues. V was clipped by 2 bases and J by 4 bases; unmatched bases: 11. Germline CDR1 reads MNHEY; CDR2 reads SMNVEV (reference sequence). The CDR3 DNA follows: TGTGCCAGCAGTTTAGCCCCGACAGGGAGAAAATACGAGCAGTACTTC. Encoded protein: CASSLAPTGRKYEQYF.

This clone was detected once. The chain couples TRBV18 to TRBJ1-1; TRBD1 is a possible D gene (6 bases). V was shortened by 5 bases and J by 0 bases, with 10 bases between the two germline ends. This CDR3 is 14 amino acids long. Germline V gene data show CDR1 as KGHSH and CDR2 as LQKENI. CDR3 residues: CASSSGAMNTEAFF. CDR3 DNA sequence: TGTGCCAGCTCATCAGGGGCGATGAACACTGAAGCTTTCTTT.

The V and J genes are TRBV5-8 and TRBJ2-5; maybe TRBD1 (5 bases). The ends were cut back, 2 bases at V and 1 base at J, with 15 bases in the middle. CDR3 length equals 16 residues. The V gene's germline CDR1 is SGHTS and CDR2 YDEGEE. The CDR3 DNA sequence: TGTGCCAGCAGCTTTCACCGGGCCCAGGGCCAAGAGACCCAGTACTTC. It yields the protein CASSFHRAQGQETQYF.

The chain is built from TRBV27 and TRBJ1-1; D not certain. Trimming stripped 6 bases from V and 9 bases from J, with 20 bases between. Germline CDR1 is MNHEY and CDR2 is SMNVEV (reference sequence). This CDR3 contains 14 residues. The CDR3 protein is CASSLQESVGKAFF. In nucleotides, the CDR3 is TGTGCCAGCAGCCTTCAAGAAAGTGTTGGTAAAGCTTTCTTT.